This T cell receptor beta chain was sequenced in a study of T cells after yellow fever vaccination. The wider study: Some fractions had low cell numbers, and these were prepared with SMART-Seq v4 Ultra Low Input.

Regarding this clonotype: What it binds is not known.

TCRdb used MiXCR to reprocess the 5' RACE reads, holding one entry per CDR3 protein. The data hold some 420,000 distinct CDR3 sequences, with roughly a sixth observed a single time. General study results and limits: A weaker secondary response peaked on day 5, the primary on day 15. In FACS-sorted repertoires, abundant clonotypes from the bulk population could appear as contaminants.

Sequenced material: PBMCs, taken before the yellow fever booster vaccination. This TCR derives from a man aged 18 to 35 who received the YFV17D yellow fever vaccine.

CDR3 protein: CASSWGLSSYEQYF. CDR3 DNA sequence: TGTGCCAGCAGCTGGGGACTTAGCTCCTACGAGCAGTACTTC. The chain has TRBV7-9 and TRBJ2-7; tentatively, D is TRBD2 (6 bases). The CDR3 runs to 14 residues. Germline CDR1 is SEHNR and CDR2 is FQNEAQ (reference sequence). Trimming removed 4 bases at V and 0 bases at J, with 10 bases between.